A selection of T cell receptor beta chains follows, all from one sample in a study of OX40 agonist ivuxolimab in advanced cancers. Only in-frame clones appear in the TCRdb table, and some are missing; sequencing was by immunoSEQ multiplex PCR. The repertoire has around 83,000 clones, 80% to 90% of them found once; the top ten carry 4.1%. The sample consisted of CD4+ or CD8+ T cells sorted from blood, taken in a trial of the OX40 agonist ivuxolimab. Receptors were obtained from an adult with an advanced solid tumor such as melanoma, head and neck, liver or kidney cancer. The CDR3 runs from the conserved cysteine through the conserved F or W. D genes are given only for firm matches. Clone size, where shown, is once, few, many, or a class for clones that have expanded.

>.|TRBV27|TRBJ2-7|.
TGTGCCAGCAGATTGGGGACATACTCCTACGAGCAGTACTTC
CASRLGTYSYEQYF
>.|TRBV7-9|TRBJ1-2|TRBD1
TGTGCCAGCAGTGGTACAGGGGCGAATGGCTACACCTTC
CASSGTGANGYTF
>medium-sized|TRBV18|TRBJ2-7|.
TGTGCCAGCTCACTCGGGACCGCGAGGGACGGCGAGCAGTACTTC
CASSLGTARDGEQYF
>.|TRBV25-1|TRBJ2-1|TRBD1
TGTGCCAGCAGTGATTCCGGGACAGGGGGCACTGAGCAGTTCTTC
CASSDSGTGGTEQFF
>.|TRBV5-6|TRBJ2-7|.
TGTGCCAGCAGCTTGTGGAGCGGAAGCTCCTACGAGCAGTACTTC
CASSLWSGSSYEQYF
>.|TRBV5-6|TRBJ1-2|.
TGTGCCAGCAGCACGACAGAGATCTATGGCTACACCTTC
CASSTTEIYGYTF
>.|TRBV6-5|TRBJ1-3|.
TGTGCCAGCAGTTACTCTGGACTGAGCTCTGGAAACACCATATATTTT
CASSYSGLSSGNTIYF
>.|TRBV6-5|TRBJ1-2|.
TGTGCCAGCAGTTACTCATCCCAGGACTATGGCTACACCTTC
CASSYSSQDYGYTF
>.|TRBV7-2|TRBJ2-1|.
TGTGCCAGCAGCTTAAGGAGCAGCTACAATGAGCAGTTCTTC
CASSLRSSYNEQFF
>once|TRBV9|TRBJ1-1|.
TGTGCCAGCAGCCTCCGGGGGGGGATCGGCACTGAAGCTTTCTTT
CASSLRGGIGTEAFF
>.|TRBV7-6|TRBJ2-1|TRBD2
TGTGCCAGTTCTAGCGGGGACTACAATGAGCAGTTCTTC
CASSSGDYNEQFF
>once|TRBV6-5|TRBJ1-1|.
TGTGCCAGCAGACGCCCCGACGGGAACACTGAAGCTTTCTTT
CASRRPDGNTEAFF
>.|TRBV1|TRBJ2-7|.
TGCACCAGCAGCCAGAAAGAGAGACGGAGGGGGAGCGGGAGCTCCTACGGGCAGTACTTC
CTSSQKERRRGSGSSYGQYF
>.|TRBV6-5|TRBJ1-2|.
TGTGCCAGCAGTTACTATGCGGTAGGGAACTATGGCTACACCTTC
CASSYYAVGNYGYTF
>.|TRBV18|TRBJ2-7|TRBD1
TGTGCCAGCTCACCGGGACAGATTTACGAGCAGTACTTC
CASSPGQIYEQYF
>.|TRBV5-4|TRBJ2-2|TRBD2
TGTGCCAGCAGCTCCGGACTAGCGGCGAACACCGGGGAGCTGTTTTTT
CASSSGLAANTGELFF
>.|TRBV4-1|TRBJ2-7|TRBD2
TGCGCCAGCAGCCAACAGCCTAGCGGCGGTGGGTCATTCGAGCAGTACTTC
CASSQQPSGGGSFEQYF
>once|TRBV13|TRBJ1-5|.
TGTGCCAGCAGCTTAAGGAATCAGCCCCAGCATTTT
CASSLRNQPQHF
>.|TRBV9|TRBJ1-6|TRBD1
TGTGCCAGCAGCGAAGGGACAGGGCCTAATTCACCCCTCCACTTT
CASSEGTGPNSPLHF
>.|TRBV9|TRBJ2-1|.
TGTGCCAGTAGTTCTAGTAAGGCAGACAATGAGCAGTTCTTC
CASSSSKADNEQFF
>.|TRBV11-2|TRBJ2-7|.
TGTGCCAGCATAGTCGGGACTGGGGGGCGGGAGCAGTACTTC
CASIVGTGGREQYF
>few|TRBV11-2|TRBJ1-1|.
TGTGCCAGCAGCTTAGATAGGAACACTGAAGCTTTCTTT
CASSLDRNTEAFF
>few|TRBV6-1|TRBJ1-1|.
TGTGCCAGCAGTGAAGCATTCTCGACTGAAGCTTTCTTT
CASSEAFSTEAFF
>.|TRBV2|TRBJ1-2|TRBD1
TGTGCCATCGGACAGGGCGCTAACTATGGCTACACCTTC
CAIGQGANYGYTF
>.|TRBV19|TRBJ1-5|.
TGTGCCAGTAGTATAGACGTCGGGGAGACTCAGCCCCAGCATTTT
CASSIDVGETQPQHF
>few|TRBV7-9|TRBJ2-1|.
TGTGCCAGCAGCCCCAGGAGCTCCTACAATGAGCAGTTCTTC
CASSPRSSYNEQFF
>.|TRBV19|TRBJ2-2|TRBD2
TGTGCCACCCGAGGGGCGGGAGCTATTTCCGGGGAGCTGTTTTTT
CATRGAGAISGELFF
>.|TRBV18|TRBJ2-1|TRBD2
TGTGCCAGCTCACAAAGGACTAGCGGGACGTCCTACAATGAGCAGTTCTTC
CASSQRTSGTSYNEQFF
>.|TRBV6-5|TRBJ2-5|.
TGTGCCAGCAGTCCTGGACACCCCCGGGAGACCCAGTACTTC
CASSPGHPRETQYF
>.|TRBV5-4|TRBJ1-2|.
TGTGCCAGCAGCTCGATAACAACGTCCTATGGCTACACCTTC
CASSSITTSYGYTF
>.|TRBV11-2|TRBJ2-1|.
TGTGCCAGCAGCTTAGATTTTGCTAGCGAACAGTTCTTC
CASSLDFASEQFF
>.|TRBV18|TRBJ1-1|.
TGTGCCAGCTCACCACCGGGAAGGAACACTGAAGCTTTCTTT
CASSPPGRNTEAFF
>.|TRBV5-1|TRBJ1-1|.
TGCGCCAGCAGCTTGAAGGGGGACGACACTGAAGCTTTCTTT
CASSLKGDDTEAFF
>.|TRBV18|TRBJ1-1|.
TGTGCCAGCTCGCCCGACGGGAACACTGAAGCTTTCTTT
CASSPDGNTEAFF
>few|TRBV5-1|TRBJ1-3|.
TGCGCCAGCAGCCGGGACGTCTCTGGAAACACCATATATTTT
CASSRDVSGNTIYF
>.|TRBV4-2|TRBJ2-3|.
TGTGCCAGCAGCCCCCAGCGCTTAGGCACAGATACGCAGTATTTT
CASSPQRLGTDTQYF
>once|TRBV7-9|TRBJ2-1|.
TGTGCCAGCAGAGATGGCGATGAGCAGTTCTTC
CASRDGDEQFF
>.|TRBV9|TRBJ2-5|TRBD2
TGTGCCAGCAGCGTAGGCCTAGCGGCGGACCTAGGGGAGACCCAGTACTTC
CASSVGLAADLGETQYF
>.|TRBV5-1|TRBJ2-7|.
TGCGCCAGCAGCCACACCTGGAGCCTGGCCGCCAACTACGAGCAGTACTTC
CASSHTWSLAANYEQYF
>.|TRBV9|TRBJ2-2|.
TGTGCCAGCAGCTCTTATAGCGGGAACACCGGGGAGCTGTTTTTT
CASSSYSGNTGELFF
>.|TRBV19|TRBJ2-3|.
TGTGCCAGTAGTTCGGGCGGGAATGCAGATACGCAGTATTTT
CASSSGGNADTQYF
>.|TRBV4-2|TRBJ1-2|.
TGTGCCAGCAGCCAAGATGGGCTCTATGGCTACACCTTC
CASSQDGLYGYTF
>.|TRBV9|TRBJ1-2|.
TGTGCCAGCAGCGGAGGGTCTTATGGCTACACCTTC
CASSGGSYGYTF
>.|TRBV11-1|TRBJ2-5|TRBD2
TGTGCCAGCAGCTTAGGTCTAGCGGGAGAAGGCGAGACCCAGTACTTC
CASSLGLAGEGETQYF
>.|TRBV18|TRBJ2-3|.
TGTGCCAGCTCCCCAACGGGAAGGGCTAGCGACTACACAGATACGCAGTATTTT
CASSPTGRASDYTDTQYF
>.|TRBV7-6|TRBJ2-3|TRBD2
TGTGCCAGCAGCTATGGTAGCGGGAGTACAGATACGCAGTATTTT
CASSYGSGSTDTQYF
>.|TRBV29-1|TRBJ1-1|.
TGCAGCGCCAGCCTGGTGGGGACTGCTGAAGCTTTCTTT
CSASLVGTAEAFF
>.|TRBV11-2|TRBJ2-7|.
TGTGCCAGCAGCCTCTCGCAGGGGGGGTACGAGCAGTACTTC
CASSLSQGGYEQYF
>.|TRBV30|TRBJ1-2|.
TGTGCCTGGAGTGTATCAGCCTCCTATGGCTACACCTTC
CAWSVSASYGYTF
>.|TRBV30|TRBJ2-5|.
TGTGCCTGGAGCTTAGGCACCCGGGCCCAGTACTTC
CAWSLGTRAQYF
>.|TRBV2|TRBJ1-1|.
TGTGCCAGCAGTGTACAGGGCGTTAGGGACACTGAAGCTTTCTTT
CASSVQGVRDTEAFF
>.|TRBV14|TRBJ2-7|.
TGTGCCAGCAGCCAACTTTTAAGATGGTACGAGCAGTACTTC
CASSQLLRWYEQYF
>.|TRBV18|TRBJ2-7|.
TGTGCCAGCTCACCAGGACGCTACGAGCAGTACTTC
CASSPGRYEQYF